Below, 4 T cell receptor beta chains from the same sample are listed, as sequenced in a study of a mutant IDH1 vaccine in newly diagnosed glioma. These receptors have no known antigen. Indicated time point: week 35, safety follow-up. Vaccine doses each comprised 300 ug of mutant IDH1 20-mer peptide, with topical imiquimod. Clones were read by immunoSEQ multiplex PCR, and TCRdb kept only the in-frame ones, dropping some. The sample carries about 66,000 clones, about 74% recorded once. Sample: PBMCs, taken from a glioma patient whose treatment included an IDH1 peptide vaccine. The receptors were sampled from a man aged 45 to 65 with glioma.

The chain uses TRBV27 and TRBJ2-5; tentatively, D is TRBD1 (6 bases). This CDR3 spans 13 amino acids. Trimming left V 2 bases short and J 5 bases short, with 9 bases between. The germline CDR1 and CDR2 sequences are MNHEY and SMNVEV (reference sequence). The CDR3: CASSLQGRETQYF. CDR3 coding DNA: TGTGCCAGCAGTTTACAGGGGCGGGAGACCCAGTACTTC.

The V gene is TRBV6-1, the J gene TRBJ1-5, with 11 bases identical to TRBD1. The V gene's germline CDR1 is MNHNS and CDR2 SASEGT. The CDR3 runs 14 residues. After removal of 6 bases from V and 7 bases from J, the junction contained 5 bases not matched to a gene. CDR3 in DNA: TGTGCCAGCAGAGAGGGGACAGGGGGACAGCCCCAGCATTTT. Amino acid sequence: CASREGTGGQPQHF.

This CDR3 is CASSLAGVGPHEQYF. CDR3 in DNA: TGCGCCAGCAGCTTAGCGGGGGTGGGTCCCCACGAGCAGTACTTC. The genes are TRBV5-1 and TRBJ2-5; 8 nucleotides agree with TRBD2. The J call is in doubt because the DNA end fits TRBJ2-7 better. The CDR3 loop spans 15 amino acids. In germline, CDR1 is SGHRS, CDR2 YFSETQ.

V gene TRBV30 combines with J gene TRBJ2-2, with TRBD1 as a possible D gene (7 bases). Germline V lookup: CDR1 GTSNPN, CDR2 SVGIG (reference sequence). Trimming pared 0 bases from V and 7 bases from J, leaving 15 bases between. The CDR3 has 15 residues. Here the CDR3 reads CAWSVLSGGGGELFF. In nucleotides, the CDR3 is TGTGCCTGGAGTGTACTATCAGGGGGAGGCGGGGAGCTGTTTTTT. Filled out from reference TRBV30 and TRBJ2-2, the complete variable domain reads SQTIHQWPATLVQPVGSPLSLECTVEGTSNPNLYWYRQAAGRGLQLLFYSVGIGQISSEVPQNLSASRPQDRQFILSSKKLLLSDSGFYLCAWSVLSGGGGELFFGEGSRLTVL.